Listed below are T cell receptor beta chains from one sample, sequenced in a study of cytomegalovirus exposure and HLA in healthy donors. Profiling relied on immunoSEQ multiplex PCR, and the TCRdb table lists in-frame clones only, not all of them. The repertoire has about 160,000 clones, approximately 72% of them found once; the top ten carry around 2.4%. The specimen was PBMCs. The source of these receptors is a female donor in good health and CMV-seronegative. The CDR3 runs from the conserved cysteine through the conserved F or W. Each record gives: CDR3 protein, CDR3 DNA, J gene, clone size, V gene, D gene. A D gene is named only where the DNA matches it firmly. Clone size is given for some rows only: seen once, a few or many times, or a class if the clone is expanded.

CASSDRGPPSNEQFF | TGTGCCAGCAGCGACAGGGGTCCCCCAAGCAATGAGCAGTTCTTC | TRBJ2-1 | . | TRBV9 | TRBD1
CASRPGAGEYQPQHF | TGTGCCAGCAGACCGGGGGCGGGAGAGTATCAGCCCCAGCATTTT | TRBJ1-5 | few | TRBV2 | .
CASRGAGTDFYEQYF | TGTGCCAGCAGAGGAGCCGGGACAGACTTTTACGAGCAGTACTTC | TRBJ2-7 | . | TRBV6-1 | TRBD1
CASSLGGQLAYNEQFF | TGTGCCAGCAGCTTAGGTGGGCAGCTTGCCTACAATGAGCAGTTCTTC | TRBJ2-1 | . | TRBV11-3 | .
CASSAPGQGQKLFF | TGTGCCAGCAGCGCGCCGGGACAGGGGCAAAAACTGTTTTTT | TRBJ1-4 | . | TRBV9 | TRBD1
CASSPRQEYKFYEQYF | TGTGCCAGCAGCCCCCGACAGGAGTACAAATTCTACGAGCAGTACTTC | TRBJ2-7 | few | TRBV11-3 | .
CASSLTSGGTSYEQYF | TGTGCCAGCAGCTTGACTAGCGGGGGTACCTCCTACGAGCAGTACTTC | TRBJ2-7 | . | TRBV7-2 | TRBD2
CASSIDRFYEQYF | TGTGCCAGCAGCATCGACAGATTCTACGAGCAGTACTTC | TRBJ2-7 | . | TRBV11-3 | .
CASSDLQGLAGVAEQYF | TGTGCCAGCAGTGATTTGCAAGGACTAGCGGGAGTCGCCGAGCAGTACTTC | TRBJ2-7 | . | TRBV6-1 | TRBD2
CASRVYRDTEAFF | TGCGCCAGCAGAGTATACAGAGACACTGAAGCTTTCTTT | TRBJ1-1 | . | TRBV10-2 | .
CASRPPGGASYEQYF | TGTGCCAGCAGGCCCCCCGGGGGGGCCTCCTACGAGCAGTACTTC | TRBJ2-7 | . | TRBV6-5 | TRBD2
CASSLDRDLGSGANVLTF | TGTGCCAGCAGCTTAGACAGGGACCTAGGCTCTGGGGCCAACGTCCTGACTTTC | TRBJ2-6 | . | TRBV7-2 | .
CASKGGRSESNEQYF | TGTGCCAGCAAAGGCGGGCGGTCGGAATCTAACGAGCAGTACTTC | TRBJ2-7 | once | TRBV7-2 | .
CASSSAGDANEQFF | TGTGCCAGCAGCTCAGCGGGAGACGCCAATGAGCAGTTCTTC | TRBJ2-1 | many | TRBV6-4 | TRBD2
CASDRTANTEAFF | TGTGCCAGCGATAGGACAGCGAACACTGAAGCTTTCTTT | TRBJ1-1 | . | TRBV18 | .
CASSQDLRVNIYGYTF | TGTGCCAGCAGCCAAGACCTCAGGGTTAATATCTATGGCTACACCTTC | TRBJ1-2 | . | TRBV4-2 | .
CASSFQGPSTDTQYF | TGCGCCAGCAGTTTCCAGGGTCCTAGCACAGATACGCAGTATTTT | TRBJ2-3 | . | TRBV10-1 | .
CASSPDRGTEAFF | TGTGCCAGCAGTCCCGACAGGGGAACTGAAGCTTTCTTT | TRBJ1-1 | once | TRBV6-6 | TRBD1
CASSLDSGTGGSYEQYF | TGCGCCAGCAGCTTGGACTCCGGGACAGGGGGTTCCTACGAGCAGTACTTC | TRBJ2-7 | few | TRBV5-1 | TRBD1
CASSSGTSGYEQYF | TGCGCCAGCAGCTCCGGGACTAGCGGCTACGAGCAGTACTTC | TRBJ2-7 | . | TRBV5-1 | TRBD2
CASSPTGDYGYTF | TGCGCCAGCAGCCCCACAGGGGACTATGGCTACACCTTC | TRBJ1-2 | . | TRBV5-1 | TRBD1
CASSRDNGNGDQKLFF | TGTGCCAGCTCACGAGATAACGGTAACGGGGATCAAAAACTGTTTTTT | TRBJ1-4 | . | TRBV18 | .
CASSPWGGSSEQYF | TGTGCCAGCTCTCCTTGGGGAGGTTCGTCCGAGCAGTACTTC | TRBJ2-7 | . | TRBV18 | .
CAWSGSTGSYSNQPQHF | TGTGCCTGGAGTGGGTCTACGGGATCGTATAGCAATCAGCCCCAGCATTTT | TRBJ1-5 | few | TRBV30 | .
CASSSQGVGTEAFF | TGTGCTAGCAGCTCGCAGGGGGTTGGCACTGAAGCTTTCTTT | TRBJ1-1 | few | TRBV7-7 | TRBD1
CASSVRGPPTEAFF | TGTGCCAGCAGTGTTAGGGGGCCCCCCACTGAAGCTTTCTTT | TRBJ1-1 | . | TRBV2 | TRBD1
CASSILGRGPYEQYF | TGTGCCAGTAGTATTCTTGGCAGGGGCCCCTACGAGCAGTACTTC | TRBJ2-7 | . | TRBV19 | .
CASSHPRQVLQETQYF | TGCGCCAGCAGCCACCCCCGACAGGTCTTACAGGAGACCCAGTACTTC | TRBJ2-5 | . | TRBV4-1 | .
CASSQPGTGKRGELFF | TGCGCCAGCAGCCAGCCCGGGACAGGGAAACGTGGGGAGCTGTTTTTT | TRBJ2-2 | . | TRBV4-1 | TRBD1
CASSSYSYEQYF | TGTGCCAGCAGCTCCTACTCCTACGAGCAGTACTTC | TRBJ2-7 | . | TRBV7-2 | .
CASSRRPGQGYGGDQPQHF | TGTGCCAGCTCGCGACGTCCGGGACAGGGTTATGGGGGGGATCAGCCCCAGCATTTT | TRBJ1-5 | . | TRBV18 | TRBD1
CATSRDGQAGGGEQFF | TGTGCCACCAGCAGAGATGGTCAGGCGGGAGGGGGTGAGCAGTTCTTC | TRBJ2-1 | . | TRBV15 | TRBD2
CASSFAQQPQHF | TGTGCCAGCAGCTTTGCCCAGCAGCCCCAGCATTTT | TRBJ1-5 | . | TRBV7-2 | .
CASSPQGLNTEAFF | TGTGCCAGCAGTCCACAGGGGTTGAACACTGAAGCTTTCTTT | TRBJ1-1 | . | TRBV6-5 | TRBD1
CSVQDRGYTEAFF | TGCAGCGTCCAGGACAGGGGTTACACTGAAGCTTTCTTT | TRBJ1-1 | few | TRBV29-1 | TRBD1
CASRPDRKNTEAFF | TGTGCCAGCAGACCGGACAGGAAGAACACTGAAGCTTTCTTT | TRBJ1-1 | . | TRBV6-6 | TRBD1
CASSPDRGRAEKLFF | TGTGCCAGCAGTCCTGACAGGGGGCGTGCAGAAAAACTGTTTTTT | TRBJ1-4 | . | TRBV6-5 | TRBD1
CASRQGMEQPQHF | TGTGCCAGCAGGCAGGGCATGGAACAGCCCCAGCATTTT | TRBJ1-5 | . | TRBV6-5 | .
CASSLAGAGETQYF | TGTGCCAGCAGCTTGGCTGGGGCAGGAGAGACCCAGTACTTC | TRBJ2-5 | . | TRBV5-4 | .
CASSAQRTGNYGYTF | TGTGCCAGCAGTGCGCAGCGGACAGGGAACTATGGCTACACCTTC | TRBJ1-2 | once | TRBV2 | TRBD1
CASSRGQGGGIDEKLFF | TGTGCCAGCAGCCGAGGACAGGGAGGCGGCATCGATGAAAAACTGTTTTTT | TRBJ1-4 | few | TRBV7-2 | TRBD1
CASSRILRRGKNTEAFF | TGTGCCAGCAGCCGTATACTCCGGCGGGGGAAGAACACTGAAGCTTTCTTT | TRBJ1-1 | . | TRBV14 | .
CASRRTGVLPGELFF | TGTGCCAGCAGGCGGACAGGGGTTCTCCCCGGGGAGCTGTTTTTT | TRBJ2-2 | . | TRBV25-1 | TRBD1
CAISLEMSNQPQHF | TGTGCCATCAGTCTGGAGATGAGCAATCAGCCCCAGCATTTT | TRBJ1-5 | . | TRBV10-3 | .
CATRRTGEEKLFF | TGTGCCACCAGACGGACAGGGGAAGAAAAACTGTTTTTT | TRBJ1-4 | . | TRBV15 | TRBD1
CASILGGTSAYNEQFF | TGTGCCAGCATCCTTGGGGGGACTAGCGCCTACAATGAGCAGTTCTTC | TRBJ2-1 | . | TRBV28 | TRBD2
CATTDRGPGQPQHF | TGTGCCACCACGGACAGGGGGCCAGGCCAGCCCCAGCATTTT | TRBJ1-5 | . | TRBV15 | TRBD1
CASSSEGYAGYTF | TGTGCCAGCTCGTCAGAGGGTTATGCTGGCTACACCTTC | TRBJ1-2 | . | TRBV18 | .
CASSLAGGRETQYF | TGTGCCAGCAGCTTAGCGGGCGGGAGGGAGACCCAGTACTTC | TRBJ2-5 | . | TRBV7-8 | TRBD2
CASYSPGQGGRNTEAFF | TGTGCCAGCTATTCTCCGGGACAGGGGGGAAGGAACACTGAAGCTTTCTTT | TRBJ1-1 | . | TRBV27 | TRBD1
CASSPGGGLSQPQHF | TGTGCCAGCAGCCCGGGGGGGGGTTTAAGCCAGCCCCAGCATTTT | TRBJ1-5 | once | TRBV7-9 | .
CASSIGRVPGETQYF | TGTGCCAGTAGTATCGGCCGGGTTCCGGGAGAGACCCAGTACTTC | TRBJ2-5 | . | TRBV19 | .
CASSLSPGQPQHF | TGTGCCAGCAGCTTAAGTCCGGGTCAGCCCCAGCATTTT | TRBJ1-5 | few | TRBV7-3 | .
CASSRDRGLYEQYF | TGTGCCAGCAGCCGGGACAGGGGGCTCTACGAGCAGTACTTC | TRBJ2-7 | . | TRBV2 | TRBD1
CASRFFGGGSSYEQYF | TGTGCCAGCAGATTTTTTGGGGGAGGGTCCAGCTACGAGCAGTACTTC | TRBJ2-7 | . | TRBV27 | TRBD2
CASSQTGLGREQFF | TGCGCCAGCAGCCAGACCGGACTAGGACGTGAGCAGTTCTTC | TRBJ2-1 | few | TRBV4-3 | TRBD2
CASSTGTGGYEQYF | TGTGCCAGTAGCACCGGGACAGGGGGTTACGAGCAGTACTTC | TRBJ2-7 | . | TRBV9 | TRBD1
CAISDGSGGDTDTQYF | TGTGCCATCAGTGACGGTAGCGGAGGGGACACAGATACGCAGTATTTT | TRBJ2-3 | . | TRBV10-3 | .